Presented here are 25 T cell receptor beta chains from one specimen sequenced in a study of shared clonotypes between healthy human individuals. Profiling relied on immunoSEQ multiplex PCR, and the TCRdb table lists in-frame clones only, not all of them. The sample shows around 2.5 million clones, 93% of them seen only once. The material sequenced was naive CD4+ T cells from PBMCs. Regarding subset: CD45RA+ positively selected. The source of these receptors is a man between 18 and 35 years old in good health. Some clones in this sample may be carry-over from other donors' samples.

The CDR3 nucleotides are TGTGCCAGCGGGGGGCTTGGCACAGATACGCAGTATTTT. It encodes CASGGLGTDTQYF. V and J are TRBV6-6 and TRBJ2-3; either TRBD1 or TRBD2 may supply D (6 bases each). CDR3 length equals 13 residues. Trimming cost V 8 bases and J 1 base, with 10 bases left between them. Germline V gene lookup returns CDR1 MNHNY and CDR2 SVGAGI (reference sequence).

In this sample, this clone turned up once. The genes are TRBV14 and TRBJ2-1; no clear D. Germline V lookup: CDR1 SGHDN, CDR2 FVKESK. The CDR3 consists of 15 residues. Trimming stripped 1 base from V and 5 bases from J, with 12 bases between. CDR3 protein: CASSQGGGSDNEQFF. In nucleotides, the CDR3 is TGTGCCAGCAGCCAAGGGGGTGGGTCGGACAATGAGCAGTTCTTC.

The rearrangement links TRBV5-5 to TRBJ2-5; TRBD1 matches at 7 bases. The CDR3 totals 15 residues. J gave up 5 bases and V 0 bases, and 7 bases lay outside the gene matches. CDR1 and CDR2 from the germline V gene are SGHKS and YYEKEE (reference sequence). In nucleotides, the CDR3 is TGTGCCAGCAGCTTGGTAGGGGGCGCCATGGAGACCCAGTACTTC. Its protein product is CASSLVGGAMETQYF. The entire variable domain, with the rest obtained from reference TRBV5-5 and TRBJ2-5, is as follows: DAGVTQSPTHLIKTRGQQVTLRCSPISGHKSVSWYQQVLGQGPQFIFQYYEKEERGRGNFPDRFSARQFPNYSSELNVNALLLGDSALYLCASSLVGGAMETQYFGPGTRLLVL.

This clone was seen only a few times. The chain employs TRBV5-4 and TRBJ2-7; 7 bases are shared with TRBD1. The V and J ends lost 4 bases and 2 bases, in that order; junction bases with no gene match: 6. CDR1 and CDR2 from the germline V gene are SGHNT and YYREEE (reference sequence). This CDR3 spans 14 amino acids. CDR3 in DNA: TGTGCCAGCAGCCCAGGGACAGTACCCTACGAGCAGTACTTC. Its translation: CASSPGTVPYEQYF.

This chain uses TRBV6-6 with TRBJ2-2; no clear D gene. The germline V and J ends were trimmed by 0 bases and 1 base, with 9 bases remaining between them. CDR3 length: 16 amino acids. Germline V gives CDR1 MNHNY, CDR2 SVGAGI (reference sequence). CDR3 residues: CASSYSRPGNTGELFF. CDR3 bases: TGTGCCAGCAGTTACTCAAGGCCAGGGAACACCGGGGAGCTGTTTTTT.

The chain has TRBV7-3 and TRBJ2-3; D might be TRBD1 or TRBD2, each matching 5 bases. V lost 0 bases, J lost 0 bases, and 10 bases lay in between. The CDR3 contains 16 residues. Germline CDR1 is SGHTA and CDR2 is FQGTGA. CDR3: CASSLTSGASTDTQYF. The CDR3 DNA follows: TGTGCCAGCAGCTTAACGTCCGGGGCGAGCACAGATACGCAGTATTTT.

The chain couples TRBV30 to TRBJ2-7, with D hard to call. Trimming removed 5 bases from V and 6 bases from J, with 11 bases in between. The V gene's germline CDR1 is GTSNPN and CDR2 SVGIG (reference sequence). The CDR3 is made up of 11 amino acids. CDR3 nucleotides: TGTGCCTGGGGATCCCCCGCCGAGCAGTACTTC. It specifies CAWGSPAEQYF.

The J gene is TRBJ2-5, the V gene TRBV9, with 14 positions matching TRBD2. Trimming cost V 4 bases and J 4 bases; bases outside gene matches: 9. The CDR3 is 17 amino acids. From germline, CDR1 is SGDLS and CDR2 YYNGEE. CDR3: CASSLPGTSGGGETQYF. In DNA form, the CDR3 reads TGTGCCAGCAGCCTCCCCGGGACTAGCGGGGGCGGAGAGACCCAGTACTTC.

This clone was detected once. The rearrangement links TRBV7-8 to TRBJ1-3, with no clear D. This CDR3 is built from 12 residues. V dropped 4 bases and J dropped 4 bases, with 5 bases sitting between them. Germline values: CDR1 SGHVS, CDR2 FQNEAQ. The CDR3 DNA follows: TGTGCCAGCAGCTCACAGGGAAACACCATATATTTT. Encoded protein: CASSSQGNTIYF. Looking up the rest from reference TRBV7-8 and TRBJ1-3 gives the full variable domain: GAGVSQSPRYKVAKRGQDVALRCDPISGHVSLFWYQQALGQGPEFLTYFQNEAQLDKSGLPSDRFFAERPEGSVSTLKIQRTQQEDSAVYLCASSSQGNTIYFGEGSWLTVV.

The chain recombines TRBV7-2 with TRBJ2-1; 10 nucleotides line up with TRBD1. The ends lost 5 bases at V and 6 bases at J; junction bases unmatched: 7. This CDR3 is built from 15 residues. The V gene's germline CDR1 is SGHTA and CDR2 FQGNSA. The DNA of the CDR3 is TGTGCCAGCAGCCGACAGGGGGCGTTTCTCAATGAGCAGTTCTTC. It encodes CASSRQGAFLNEQFF.

This rearrangement joins TRBV30 to TRBJ1-1, with D perhaps TRBD1 (6 bases). In germline, CDR1 is GTSNPN, CDR2 SVGIG (reference sequence). V was shortened by 8 bases and J by 5 bases, with 18 bases between the two germline ends. This CDR3 spans 13 amino acids. CDR3 sequence reads: CAATQQGWTEAFF. CDR3 nucleotides: TGTGCCGCAACACAACAGGGCTGGACTGAAGCTTTCTTT.

The V call is TRBV28, the J call TRBJ2-4; perhaps TRBD2 as D (5 bases). Trimming removed 4 bases at V and 6 bases at J, with 10 bases between. The CDR3 is 13 amino acids. Germline V CDR1 and CDR2: MDHEN, SYDVKM. CDR3 DNA sequence: TGTGCCAGCAGTTCCCCCGCGGGAAACATTCAGTACTTC. Residues: CASSSPAGNIQYF.

The chain's CDR3 is CASSQPSGEGTGELFF. DNA of the CDR3: TGCGCCAGCAGCCAGCCAAGCGGAGAGGGGACCGGGGAGCTGTTTTTT. The rearrangement links TRBV4-1 to TRBJ2-2; the D gene could be TRBD1 or TRBD2 (5 bases each). Per germline, CDR1 MGHRA and CDR2 YSYEKL. The CDR3 length is 16 residues. V dropped 3 bases and J dropped 5 bases, with 16 bases sitting between them.

This clone was counted a single time. The chain is built from TRBV7-9 and TRBJ1-5; no reliable D call. This CDR3 has 15 residues. Trimming took off 1 base at V and 5 bases at J, with 12 bases between the two ends. CDR1 and CDR2 from the germline V gene are SEHNR and FQNEAQ (reference sequence). As DNA, the CDR3 is TGTGCCAGCAGCTTAGGGCAGTTTCCGGATCAGCCCCAGCATTTT. Protein product: CASSLGQFPDQPQHF.

The rearrangement links TRBV27 to TRBJ2-2; D may be TRBD2 (8 bases). From germline, CDR1 is MNHEY and CDR2 SMNVEV (reference sequence). V was clipped by 6 bases and J by 5 bases, with 19 bases between them. CDR3 size: 16 residues. For the CDR3, the DNA is TGTGCCAGCAGGCAGGGGGGGCTAGCGGGTACCGGGGAGCTGTTTTTT. This sequence encodes CASRQGGLAGTGELFF.

The rearrangement joins TRBV6-5 to TRBJ2-3; 8 positions agree with TRBD1. V lost 6 bases and J lost 2; bases outside the gene matches: 7. Germline values: CDR1 MNHEY, CDR2 SVGAGI. The CDR3 length is 15 residues. The CDR3 region has the DNA TGTGCCAGCAGGCTTAACAGGGGGAACACAGATACGCAGTATTTT. This sequence encodes CASRLNRGNTDTQYF.

The chain links TRBV7-9 to TRBJ2-7, with 9 bases fitting TRBD1. Per the germline V gene, CDR1 is SEHNR and CDR2 is FQNEAQ (reference sequence). The CDR3 extends over 17 amino acids. After removal of 4 bases from V and 3 bases from J, the junction contained 13 bases not matched to a gene. The CDR3 nucleotides are TGTGCCAGCAGCTCAATAAGGCGGGGACAGGGCAACTACGAGCAGTACTTC. Translation: CASSSIRRGQGNYEQYF.

This chain joins TRBV6-6 and TRBJ1-1; D is possibly TRBD1 (6 bases). This CDR3 is built from 13 residues. Germline CDR1 reads MNHNY; CDR2 reads SVGAGI (reference sequence). Trimming shortened V by 10 bases and J by 2 bases, and 14 bases separated the two germline ends. The CDR3 loop is CATQGIRNTEAFF. CDR3 bases: TGTGCCACCCAGGGGATCAGAAACACTGAAGCTTTCTTT.

The chain uses TRBV28 and TRBJ1-4; 8 positions agree with TRBD1. The CDR3 loop spans 14 amino acids. Germline CDR1 reads MDHEN; CDR2 reads SYDVKM. J lost 7 bases, V lost 2 bases, and 3 bases had no gene match. CDR3 sequence: CASSLLQGVEKLFF. The CDR3 DNA reads as TGTGCCAGCAGTTTACTACAGGGGGTTGAAAAACTGTTTTTT.

This chain joins TRBV10-3 and TRBJ1-6; 7 nucleotides align to TRBD1. Germline V gene data show CDR1 as ENHRY and CDR2 as SYGVKD. The V segment lost 5 bases and the J segment 12 bases; nucleotides outside the gene matches: 7. This CDR3 contains 13 residues. DNA for the CDR3: TGTGCCATCAGTCCTGGACAGGAACAACCCCTCCACTTT. It encodes CAISPGQEQPLHF.

DNA of the CDR3: TGTGCCAGCAGCCAAGTACCCGCCGCGGAGGGCTATGGCTACACCTTC. It encodes CASSQVPAAEGYGYTF. The chain recombines TRBV4-2 with TRBJ1-2; D is ambiguous. Germline values: CDR1 LGHNA, CDR2 YNFKEQ. V lost 1 base and J lost 4, with 16 bases in between. This CDR3 is built from 16 residues.

Points on this clone: Other nucleotide sequences from this sample produce the same CDR3. This sequence joins TRBV5-1 and TRBJ2-1; TRBD2 matches 7 bases. The CDR3 totals 16 residues. The V gene's germline CDR1 is SGHRS and CDR2 YFSETQ. The V segment lost 1 base and the J segment 0 bases; nucleotides outside the gene matches: 4. The CDR3 loop reads CASSLSGGSSYNEQFF. CDR3 coding DNA: TGCGCCAGCAGCTTGAGTGGCGGGAGCTCCTACAATGAGCAGTTCTTC.

The chain couples TRBV28 to TRBJ1-1; TRBD1 aligns across 8 bases. CDR3 length equals 15 residues. Germline CDR1 reads MDHEN; CDR2 reads SYDVKM. Trimming removed 7 bases from V and 0 bases from J; junction bases left unmatched: 7. The chain's CDR3 is CASNPGGRMNTEAFF. The CDR3 region has the DNA TGTGCCAGCAACCCAGGGGGCCGCATGAACACTGAAGCTTTCTTT.

The chain employs TRBV19 and TRBJ2-4; D is tentatively TRBD1 or TRBD2 (5 bases each). The CDR3 sequence is 16 residues long. Germline values: CDR1 LNHDA, CDR2 SQIVND (reference sequence). V was pared by 7 bases and J by 5 bases, with 21 bases between. Here the CDR3 DNA reads TGTGCCAGTATTCCAAAATATAGGGGACGCGAAAACATTCAGTACTTC. Translated, it gives CASIPKYRGRENIQYF.

Here the CDR3 DNA reads TGTGCCAGCAGTCCCGGGACAAATGAAGCTTTCTTT. Translation: CASSPGTNEAFF. The chain is built from TRBV5-4 and TRBJ1-1; D is possibly TRBD1 (6 bases). Deletions cut 5 bases from V and 7 bases from J, with 12 bases between. The germline gives CDR1 SGHNT, CDR2 YYREEE (reference sequence). The CDR3 is 12 residues long.